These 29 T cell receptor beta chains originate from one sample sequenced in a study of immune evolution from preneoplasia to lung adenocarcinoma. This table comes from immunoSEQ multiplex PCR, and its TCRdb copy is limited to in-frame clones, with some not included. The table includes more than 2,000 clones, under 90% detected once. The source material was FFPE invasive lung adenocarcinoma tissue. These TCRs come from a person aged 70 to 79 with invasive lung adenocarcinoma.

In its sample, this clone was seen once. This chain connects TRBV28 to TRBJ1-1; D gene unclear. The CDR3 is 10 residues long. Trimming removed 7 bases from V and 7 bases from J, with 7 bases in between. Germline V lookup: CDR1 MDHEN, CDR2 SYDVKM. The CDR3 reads CASTGLEAFF. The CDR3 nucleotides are TGTGCCAGCACTGGGCTTGAAGCTTTCTTT.

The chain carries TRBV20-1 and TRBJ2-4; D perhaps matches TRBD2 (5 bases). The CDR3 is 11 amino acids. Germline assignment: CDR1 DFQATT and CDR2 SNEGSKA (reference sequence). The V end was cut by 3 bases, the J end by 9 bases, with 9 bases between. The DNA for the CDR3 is TGCAGTGCTAGCCGCGGAGGCATTCAGTACTTC. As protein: CSASRGGIQYF.

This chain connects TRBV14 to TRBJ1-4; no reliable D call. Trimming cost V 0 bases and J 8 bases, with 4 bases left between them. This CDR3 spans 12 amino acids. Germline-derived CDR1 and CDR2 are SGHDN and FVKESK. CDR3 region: CASSQDYEKLFF. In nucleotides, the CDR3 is TGTGCCAGCAGCCAAGATTACGAAAAACTGTTTTTT.

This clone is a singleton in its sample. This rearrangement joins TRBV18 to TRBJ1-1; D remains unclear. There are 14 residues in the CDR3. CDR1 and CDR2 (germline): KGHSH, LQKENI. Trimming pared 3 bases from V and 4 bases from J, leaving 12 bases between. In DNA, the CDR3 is TGTGCCAGCTCACCGTCTTTCGATAGCACTGAAGCTTTCTTT. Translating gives CASSPSFDSTEAFF.

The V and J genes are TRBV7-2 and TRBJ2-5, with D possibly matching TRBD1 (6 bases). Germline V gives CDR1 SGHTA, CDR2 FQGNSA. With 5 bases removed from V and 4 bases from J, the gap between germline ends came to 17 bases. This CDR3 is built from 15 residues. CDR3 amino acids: CASSAIQGIPETQYF. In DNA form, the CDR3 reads TGTGCCAGCAGCGCCATACAGGGAATCCCAGAGACCCAGTACTTC.

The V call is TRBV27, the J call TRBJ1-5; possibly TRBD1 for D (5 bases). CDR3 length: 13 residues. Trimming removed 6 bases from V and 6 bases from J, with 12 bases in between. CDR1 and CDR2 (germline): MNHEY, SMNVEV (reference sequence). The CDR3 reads CASSLGASQPQHF. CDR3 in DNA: TGTGCCAGCAGCTTAGGGGCGAGTCAGCCCCAGCATTTT.

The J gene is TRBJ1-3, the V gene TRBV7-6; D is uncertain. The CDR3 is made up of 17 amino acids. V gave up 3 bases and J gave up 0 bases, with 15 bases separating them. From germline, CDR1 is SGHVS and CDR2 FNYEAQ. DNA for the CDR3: TGTGCCAGCAGCTTCTCCCCGACTCAGTTCTCTGGAAACACCATATATTTT. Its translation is CASSFSPTQFSGNTIYF.

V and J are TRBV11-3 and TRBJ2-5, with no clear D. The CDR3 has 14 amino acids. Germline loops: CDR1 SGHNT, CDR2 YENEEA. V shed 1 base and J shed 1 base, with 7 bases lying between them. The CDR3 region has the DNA TGTGCCAGCAGCTTAGGAGGCAGCCAAGAGACCCAGTACTTC. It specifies CASSLGGSQETQYF. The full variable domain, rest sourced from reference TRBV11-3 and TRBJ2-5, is EAGVVQSPRYKIIEKKQPVAFWCNPISGHNTLYWYLQNLGQGPELLIRYENEEAVDDSQLPKDRFSAERLKGVDSTLKIQPAELGDSAVYLCASSLGGSQETQYFGPGTRLLVL.

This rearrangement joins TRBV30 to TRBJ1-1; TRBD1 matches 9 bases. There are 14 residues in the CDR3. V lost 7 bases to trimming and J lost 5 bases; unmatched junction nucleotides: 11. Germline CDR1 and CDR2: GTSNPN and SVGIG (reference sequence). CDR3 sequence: CAFIGGQGLTEAFF. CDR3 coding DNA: TGTGCCTTTATCGGGGGACAGGGACTGACTGAAGCTTTCTTT.

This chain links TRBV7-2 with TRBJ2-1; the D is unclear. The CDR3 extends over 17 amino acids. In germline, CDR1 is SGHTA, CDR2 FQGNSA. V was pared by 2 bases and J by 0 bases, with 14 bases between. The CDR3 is CASSLNLAASSYNEQFF. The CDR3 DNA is TGTGCCAGCAGCTTAAATTTGGCTGCGAGCTCCTACAATGAGCAGTTCTTC.

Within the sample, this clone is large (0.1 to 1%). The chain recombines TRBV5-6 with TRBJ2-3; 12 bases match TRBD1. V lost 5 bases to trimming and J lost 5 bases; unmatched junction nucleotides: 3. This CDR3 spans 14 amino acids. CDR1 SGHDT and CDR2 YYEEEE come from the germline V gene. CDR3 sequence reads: CASSRDRGQDTQYF. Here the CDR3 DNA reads TGTGCCAGCAGTCGGGACAGGGGGCAAGATACGCAGTATTTT.

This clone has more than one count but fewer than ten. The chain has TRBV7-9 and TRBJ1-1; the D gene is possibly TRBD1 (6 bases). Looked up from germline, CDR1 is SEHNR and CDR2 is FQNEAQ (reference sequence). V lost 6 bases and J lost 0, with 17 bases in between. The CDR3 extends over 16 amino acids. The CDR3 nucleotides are TGTGCCAGCAGAACAGGCACAGGGACCTTGAACACTGAAGCTTTCTTT. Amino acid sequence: CASRTGTGTLNTEAFF.

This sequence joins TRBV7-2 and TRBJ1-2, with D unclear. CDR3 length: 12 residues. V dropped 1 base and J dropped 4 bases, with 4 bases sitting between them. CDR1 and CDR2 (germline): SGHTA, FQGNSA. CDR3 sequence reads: CASSLERYGYTF. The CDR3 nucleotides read TGTGCCAGCAGCTTAGAACGCTATGGCTACACCTTC.

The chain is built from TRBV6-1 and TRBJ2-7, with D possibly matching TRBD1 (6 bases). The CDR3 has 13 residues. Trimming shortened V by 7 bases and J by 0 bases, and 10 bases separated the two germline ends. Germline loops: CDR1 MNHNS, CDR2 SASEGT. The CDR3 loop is CASTYRDSYEQYF. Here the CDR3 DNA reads TGTGCCAGCACCTACAGGGACTCCTACGAGCAGTACTTC.

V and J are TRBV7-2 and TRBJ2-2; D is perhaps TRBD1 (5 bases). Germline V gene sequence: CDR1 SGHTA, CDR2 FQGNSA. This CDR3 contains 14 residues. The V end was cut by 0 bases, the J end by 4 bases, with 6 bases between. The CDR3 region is CASSLARVTGELFF. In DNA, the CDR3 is TGTGCCAGCAGCTTAGCCAGGGTCACCGGGGAGCTGTTTTTT.

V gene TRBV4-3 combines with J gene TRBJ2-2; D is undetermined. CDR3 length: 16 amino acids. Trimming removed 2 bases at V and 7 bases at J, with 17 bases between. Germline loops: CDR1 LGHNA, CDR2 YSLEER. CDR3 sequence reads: CASSQSSRWTDGELFF. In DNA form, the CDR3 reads TGCGCCAGCAGCCAATCCAGCCGATGGACGGACGGGGAGCTGTTTTTT.

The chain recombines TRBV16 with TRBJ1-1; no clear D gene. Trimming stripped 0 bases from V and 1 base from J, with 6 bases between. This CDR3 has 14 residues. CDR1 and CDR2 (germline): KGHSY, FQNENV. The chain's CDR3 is CASSQSLGNTEAFF. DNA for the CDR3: TGTGCCAGCAGCCAATCGCTGGGGAACACTGAAGCTTTCTTT. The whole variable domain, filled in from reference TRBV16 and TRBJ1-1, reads GEEVAQTPKHLVRGEGQKAKLYCAPIKGHSYVFWYQQVLKNEFKFLISFQNENVFDETGMPKERFSAKCLPNSPCSLEIQATKLEDSAVYFCASSQSLGNTEAFFGQGTRLTVV.

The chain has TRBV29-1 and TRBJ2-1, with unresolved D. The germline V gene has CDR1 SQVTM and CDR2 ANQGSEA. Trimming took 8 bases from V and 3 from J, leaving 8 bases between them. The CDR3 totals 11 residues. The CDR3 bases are TGCAGCCTGTGGGTCTACAATGAGCAGTTCTTC. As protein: CSLWVYNEQFF.

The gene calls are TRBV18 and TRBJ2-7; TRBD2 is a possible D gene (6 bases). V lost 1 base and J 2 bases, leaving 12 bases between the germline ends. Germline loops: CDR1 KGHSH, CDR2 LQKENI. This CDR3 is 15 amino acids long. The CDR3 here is CASSPQGLRAYEQYF. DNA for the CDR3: TGTGCCAGCTCACCACAGGGACTCAGGGCCTACGAGCAGTACTTC.

DNA of the CDR3: TGCGCCAGCAGCCAAGCGGCTAGCGGCTTGAATGAGCAGTTCTTC. Translating it yields CASSQAASGLNEQFF. The chain carries TRBV4-3 and TRBJ2-1; 7 positions match TRBD2. CDR3 length: 15 amino acids. V lost 1 base to trimming and J lost 7 bases; unmatched junction nucleotides: 7. CDR1 and CDR2 (germline): LGHNA, YSLEER.

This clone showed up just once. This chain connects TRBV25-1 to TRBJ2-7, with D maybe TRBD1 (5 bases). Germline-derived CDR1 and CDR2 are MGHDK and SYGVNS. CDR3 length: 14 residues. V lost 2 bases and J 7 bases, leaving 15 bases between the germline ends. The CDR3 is CASSENSGLGEQYF. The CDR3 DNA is TGTGCCAGCAGTGAAAATTCAGGGTTGGGGGAGCAGTACTTC.

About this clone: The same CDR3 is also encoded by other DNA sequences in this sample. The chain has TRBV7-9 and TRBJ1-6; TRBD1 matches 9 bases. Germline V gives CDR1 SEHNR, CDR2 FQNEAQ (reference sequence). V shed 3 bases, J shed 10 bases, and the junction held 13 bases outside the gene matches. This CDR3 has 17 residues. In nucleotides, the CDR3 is TGTGCCAGCAGCTTCCACGATAAACAGGGGGCGCGATCACCCCTCCACTTT. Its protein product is CASSFHDKQGARSPLHF. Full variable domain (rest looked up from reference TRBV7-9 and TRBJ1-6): DTGVSQNPRHKITKRGQNVTFRCDPISEHNRLYWYRQTLGQGPEFLTYFQNEAQLEKSRLLSDRFSAERPKGSFSTLEIQRTEQGDSAMYLCASSFHDKQGARSPLHFGNGTRLTVT.

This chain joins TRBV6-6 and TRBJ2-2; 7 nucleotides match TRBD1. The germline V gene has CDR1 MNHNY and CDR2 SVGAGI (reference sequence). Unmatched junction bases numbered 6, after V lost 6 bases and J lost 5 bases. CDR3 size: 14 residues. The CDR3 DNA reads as TGTGCCAGCAGCCCGGGACAGATGACCGGGGAGCTGTTTTTT. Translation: CASSPGQMTGELFF.

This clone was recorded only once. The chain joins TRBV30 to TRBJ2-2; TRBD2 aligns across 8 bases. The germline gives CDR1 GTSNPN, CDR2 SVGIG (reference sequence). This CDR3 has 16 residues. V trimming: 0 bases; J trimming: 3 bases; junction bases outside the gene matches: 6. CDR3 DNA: TGTGCCTGGAGTGTCGGGGCGGGAGGTCACACCGGGGAGCTGTTTTTT. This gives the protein CAWSVGAGGHTGELFF.

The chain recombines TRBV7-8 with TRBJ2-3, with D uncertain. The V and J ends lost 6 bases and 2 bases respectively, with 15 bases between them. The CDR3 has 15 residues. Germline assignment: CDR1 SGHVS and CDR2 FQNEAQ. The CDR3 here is CASSSTPQPTDTQYF. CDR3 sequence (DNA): TGTGCCAGCAGTTCCACCCCGCAACCCACAGATACGCAGTATTTT.

CDR3 DNA: TGTGCCGGAAAGCGAGGGAGCACAGATACGCAGTATTTT. This gives the protein CAGKRGSTDTQYF. V usage is TRBV28 and J usage is TRBJ2-3; possible D gene TRBD2, 5 bases. This CDR3 contains 13 residues. Germline CDR1 reads MDHEN; CDR2 reads SYDVKM. The ends were cut back, 11 bases at V and 0 bases at J, with 12 bases in the middle.

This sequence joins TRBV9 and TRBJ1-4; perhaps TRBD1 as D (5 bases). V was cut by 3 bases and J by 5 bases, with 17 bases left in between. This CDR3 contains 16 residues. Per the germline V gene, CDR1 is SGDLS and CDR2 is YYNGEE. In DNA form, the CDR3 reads TGTGCCAGCAGCGGAGGGGACGGAGCCATAAATGAAAAACTGTTTTTT. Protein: CASSGGDGAINEKLFF.

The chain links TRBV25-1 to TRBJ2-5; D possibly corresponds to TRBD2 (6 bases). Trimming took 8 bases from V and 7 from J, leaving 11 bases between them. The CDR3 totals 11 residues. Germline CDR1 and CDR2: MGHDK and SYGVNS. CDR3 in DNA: TGTGCCAGCCGCCTGGGGGGGACCCAGTACTTC. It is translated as CASRLGGTQYF.

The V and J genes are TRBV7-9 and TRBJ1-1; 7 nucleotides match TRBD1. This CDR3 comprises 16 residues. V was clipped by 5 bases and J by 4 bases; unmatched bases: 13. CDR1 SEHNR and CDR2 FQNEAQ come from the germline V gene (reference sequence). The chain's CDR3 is CASSPPVNRGATEAFF. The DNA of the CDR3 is TGTGCCAGCAGCCCACCAGTAAACAGGGGCGCCACTGAAGCTTTCTTT. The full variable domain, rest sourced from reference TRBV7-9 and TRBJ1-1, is DTGVSQNPRHKITKRGQNVTFRCDPISEHNRLYWYRQTLGQGPEFLTYFQNEAQLEKSRLLSDRFSAERPKGSFSTLEIQRTEQGDSAMYLCASSPPVNRGATEAFFGQGTRLTVV.